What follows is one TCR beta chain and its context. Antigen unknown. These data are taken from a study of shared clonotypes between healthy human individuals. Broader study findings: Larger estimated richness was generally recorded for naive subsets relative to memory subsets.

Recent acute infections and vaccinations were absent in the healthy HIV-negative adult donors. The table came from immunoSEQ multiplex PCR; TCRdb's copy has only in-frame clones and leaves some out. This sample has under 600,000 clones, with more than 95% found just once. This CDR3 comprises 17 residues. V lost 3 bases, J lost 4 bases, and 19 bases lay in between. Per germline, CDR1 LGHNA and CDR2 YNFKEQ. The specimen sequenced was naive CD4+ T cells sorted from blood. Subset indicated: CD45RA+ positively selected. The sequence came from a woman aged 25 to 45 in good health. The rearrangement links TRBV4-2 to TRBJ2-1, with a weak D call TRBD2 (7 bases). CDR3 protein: CASSQERGTTFYNEQFF. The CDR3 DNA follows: TGTGCCAGCAGCCAGGAGAGGGGGACTACATTTTACAATGAGCAGTTCTTC.